The rows below give T cell receptor beta chains drawn from one sample of a study of response to subunit inactivated influenza vaccine. MiXCR, applied by TCRdb to the RT-PCR reads, yields one record per CDR3 protein. The sample carries under 200,000 distinct CDR3 sequences, roughly a tenth recorded once. The input for sequencing was non-naive T cells sorted from PBMCs, taken roughly 48 days after vaccination. These receptors originate from a man aged 45 to 65 who received an inactivated influenza vaccine. CDR3s include the opening cysteine and the closing phenylalanine or tryptophan. D genes are given only for firm matches. Size values are once, few and many counts, or a class for expanded clones, and some rows have none.

TRBV6-5	-	TRBJ2-7	-	CASSSAAGFTYEQYF	TGTGCCAGCAGTTCCGCAGCAGGTTTCACCTACGAGCAGTACTTC
TRBV28	-	TRBJ1-1	-	CASSLLGGEGANTEAFF	TGTGCCAGCAGTTTATTAGGCGGGGAAGGCGCAAACACTGAAGCTTTCTTT
TRBV5-6	-	TRBJ2-7	-	CASSLRGLAFYEQYF	TGTGCCAGCAGCTTGAGGGGTCTAGCTTTCTACGAGCAGTACTTC
TRBV7-2	few	TRBJ2-7	TRBD1	CASSYPDRGRDEQYF	TGTGCCAGCAGCTACCCGGACAGGGGGAGGGACGAGCAGTACTTC
TRBV20-1	few	TRBJ2-7	TRBD1	CSAGFRTGGTYEQYF	TGCAGTGCCGGATTTCGGACAGGGGGCACCTACGAGCAGTACTTC
TRBV19	-	TRBJ2-7	TRBD2	CASSPGGVTYEQYF	TGTGCCAGTAGCCCCGGGGGGGTGACCTACGAGCAGTACTTC
TRBV4-2	-	TRBJ1-5	TRBD1	CASSQVGQGNQPQHF	TGTGCCAGCAGCCAGGTTGGACAGGGCAATCAGCCCCAGCATTTT
TRBV29-1	many	TRBJ2-5	-	CSARPGGAGETQYF	TGCAGCGCCCGACCTGGGGGGGCTGGAGAGACCCAGTACTTC
TRBV3-1	few	TRBJ2-7	-	CASSHSAGTYEQYF	TGTGCCAGCAGCCACTCGGCAGGGACCTACGAGCAGTACTTC
TRBV5-1	many	TRBJ1-4	-	CASNYGGTNEKLFF	TGCGCCAGCAACTACGGGGGGACTAATGAAAAACTGTTTTTT
TRBV12-3/TRBV12-4	-	TRBJ1-3	-	CASSLDIAGNTIYF	TGTGCCAGCAGCTTGGACATTGCTGGAAACACCATATATTTT
TRBV11-2	-	TRBJ2-2	-	CASTEGFGFNTGELFF	TGTGCCAGCACTGAGGGATTCGGTTTTAACACCGGGGAGCTGTTTTTT
TRBV11-2	-	TRBJ2-7	-	CASSLHRGGEQYF	TGTGCCAGCAGCTTACACAGGGGAGGCGAGCAGTACTTC
TRBV7-2	few	TRBJ2-7	-	CASSRFGEQYF	TGTGCCAGCAGCCGCTTCGGTGAGCAGTACTTC
TRBV25-1	-	TRBJ2-1	TRBD2	CASSEWASGRLMEQFF	TGTGCCAGCAGTGAATGGGCTAGCGGGAGGTTAATGGAGCAGTTCTTC
TRBV11-2	few	TRBJ2-1	-	CASSWGGGPYNEQFF	TGTGCCAGCAGCTGGGGCGGGGGCCCCTACAATGAGCAGTTCTTC
TRBV7-2	-	TRBJ1-2	-	CASSLGGPRRGYTF	TGTGCCAGCAGCTTAGGAGGTCCCAGGCGGGGCTACACCTTC
TRBV5-6	-	TRBJ2-5	-	CASVLIREETQYF	TGTGCCAGCGTCTTGATTAGGGAAGAGACCCAGTACTTC
TRBV7-8	once	TRBJ2-1	-	CASSLVAEYYNEQFF	TGTGCCAGCAGCTTAGTAGCGGAGTACTACAATGAGCAGTTCTTC
TRBV20-1	many	TRBJ1-5	-	CSARFPMGNQPQHF	TGCAGTGCTCGTTTTCCAATGGGGAATCAGCCCCAGCATTTT
TRBV5-1	few	TRBJ2-7	TRBD1	CASSLGPTGQATYEQYF	TGCGCCAGCAGCTTGGGCCCCACGGGACAGGCAACCTACGAGCAGTACTTC
TRBV6-1	few	TRBJ1-2	TRBD1	CASRPLTGVASGYTF	TGTGCCAGCAGGCCGTTAACAGGGGTGGCCTCTGGCTACACCTTC
TRBV4-3	many	TRBJ2-3	-	CASSQEDVRVGDTQYF	TGCGCCAGCAGCCAAGAGGACGTCCGGGTAGGGGATACGCAGTATTTT
TRBV5-1	-	TRBJ2-1	-	CASSLALSGEQFF	TGCGCCAGCAGCTTGGCCCTAAGCGGTGAGCAGTTCTTC
TRBV3-1	-	TRBJ2-1	TRBD2	CASSPQDRAAGVRNNEQFF	TGTGCCAGCAGCCCGCAAGATAGGGCAGCGGGAGTTCGGAACAATGAGCAGTTCTTC
TRBV6-5	few	TRBJ1-1	-	CASSYARNTEAFF	TGTGCCAGCAGTTACGCCCGGAACACTGAAGCTTTCTTT
TRBV5-5	few	TRBJ2-1	-	CASSLFTGSSYNEQFF	TGTGCCAGCAGCTTGTTTACAGGGAGCTCCTACAATGAGCAGTTCTTC
TRBV11-2	-	TRBJ2-7	-	CASSLDWSGTYEQYF	TGTGCCAGCAGCTTAGATTGGTCAGGGACCTACGAGCAGTACTTC
TRBV3-1	-	TRBJ1-6	TRBD1	CASSQVGQGSSYNSPLHF	TGTGCCAGCAGCCAAGTTGGACAGGGAAGCTCCTATAATTCACCCCTCCACTTT
TRBV11-2	few	TRBJ2-3	TRBD2	CASSHRWREGADTQYF	TGTGCCAGCAGCCATCGTTGGCGGGAGGGAGCAGATACGCAGTATTTT
TRBV4-3	few	TRBJ2-7	-	CASSQDGPPKGEQYF	TGCGCCAGCAGCCAAGACGGGCCACCGAAGGGCGAGCAGTACTTC
TRBV11-1	-	TRBJ2-7	TRBD2	CASSQTGTSGYEQYF	TGTGCCAGCAGCCAAACCGGGACTAGTGGCTACGAGCAGTACTTC
TRBV7-8	-	TRBJ2-2	-	CASGFAGYTGELFF	TGTGCCAGCGGCTTTGCAGGTTACACCGGGGAGCTGTTTTTT
TRBV20-1	few	TRBJ2-5	TRBD2	CSASPFGVAGQETQYF	TGCAGTGCTAGTCCCTTCGGGGTAGCGGGCCAAGAGACCCAGTACTTC
TRBV6-2/TRBV6-3	few	TRBJ1-6	-	CASRTPGSPLHF	TGTGCCAGCAGAACTCCCGGTTCACCCCTCCACTTT
TRBV6-2/TRBV6-3	many	TRBJ2-1	-	CASSNGGGLEQFF	TGTGCCAGCAGTAACGGAGGGGGCCTTGAGCAGTTCTTC
TRBV10-3	few	TRBJ2-7	TRBD2	CAISETTSGSLEQYF	TGTGCCATCAGTGAAACGACTAGCGGGAGTTTAGAGCAGTACTTC
TRBV20-1	few	TRBJ1-2	TRBD1	CSAATGTGDHYGYTF	TGCAGTGCTGCGACCGGGACAGGGGACCACTATGGCTACACCTTC
TRBV4-1	many	TRBJ1-1	TRBD1	CASSRDRGPGTEAFF	TGCGCCAGCAGTCGGGACAGGGGGCCGGGGACTGAAGCTTTCTTT
TRBV4-3	many	TRBJ2-3	-	CASSQVAALSTDTQYF	TGCGCCAGCAGCCAAGTAGCGGCCCTGAGCACAGATACGCAGTATTTT
TRBV6-2/TRBV6-3	-	TRBJ1-2	-	CASSRGIGYGYTF	TGTGCCAGCAGTAGAGGCATTGGATATGGCTACACCTTC
TRBV29-1	few	TRBJ2-5	-	CSVGGTGRSETQYF	TGCAGCGTTGGCGGTACAGGTAGATCAGAGACCCAGTACTTC
TRBV12-3/TRBV12-4	few	TRBJ1-4	TRBD1	CASSLLGTGSEKLFF	TGTGCCAGCAGTTTACTGGGGACAGGATCTGAAAAACTGTTTTTT
TRBV7-8	few	TRBJ1-5	TRBD1	CASSLAGGTGWAQPQHF	TGTGCCAGCAGCTTAGCGGGGGGGACAGGGTGGGCTCAGCCCCAGCATTTT
TRBV15	-	TRBJ2-5	TRBD2	CATSRGGLAGVWETQYF	TGTGCCACCAGCAGAGGGGGCCTAGCGGGGGTCTGGGAGACCCAGTACTTC
TRBV13	few	TRBJ2-1	-	CASSFLESYNEQFF	TGTGCCAGCAGCTTTTTGGAGTCCTACAATGAGCAGTTCTTC
TRBV24-1	many	TRBJ2-1	-	CATSDQRTASYNEQFF	TGTGCCACCAGTGACCAGAGGACAGCCTCCTACAATGAGCAGTTCTTC
TRBV18	-	TRBJ2-5	TRBD1	CASSPRQGKETQYF	TGTGCCAGCTCACCACGACAGGGTAAAGAGACCCAGTACTTC
TRBV6-5	-	TRBJ2-5	-	CASSYDETQYF	TGTGCCAGCAGTTACGACGAGACCCAGTACTTC
TRBV20-1	-	TRBJ2-2	-	CSASGGNTGELFF	TGCAGTGCTAGCGGGGGGAACACCGGGGAGCTGTTTTTT
TRBV20-1	-	TRBJ2-5	TRBD2	CSARGEGGETQYF	TGCAGTGCTCGAGGCGAGGGAGGGGAGACCCAGTACTTC
TRBV18	many	TRBJ2-5	-	CASSPRRGQETQYF	TGTGCCAGCTCACCACGCAGGGGACAAGAGACCCAGTACTTC
TRBV12-3/TRBV12-4	-	TRBJ2-7	TRBD1	CASSKTPGQQSEQYF	TGTGCCAGCAGTAAGACTCCGGGACAGCAAAGCGAGCAGTACTTC
TRBV5-4	-	TRBJ2-2	TRBD2	CASSLGLAGPGELFF	TGTGCCAGCAGCTTGGGCCTAGCGGGCCCCGGGGAGCTGTTTTTT
TRBV6-1	few	TRBJ2-7	-	CASCLGSNYEQYF	TGTGCCAGCTGCCTCGGGAGCAACTACGAGCAGTACTTC
TRBV27	few	TRBJ2-1	-	CASSRGSTYNEQFF	TGTGCCAGCTCCCGTGGCAGCACCTACAATGAGCAGTTCTTC
TRBV6-1	-	TRBJ2-2	TRBD2	CASSGTSGSPGELFF	TGTGCCAGCAGTGGGACTAGCGGGAGCCCCGGGGAGCTGTTTTTT
TRBV11-2	-	TRBJ2-7	-	CASSLDRGSSYEQYF	TGTGCCAGCAGCTTAGATCGGGGAAGCTCCTACGAGCAGTACTTC
TRBV18	many	TRBJ2-1	-	CASSPVRDEQFF	TGTGCCAGCTCACCAGTCCGGGATGAGCAGTTCTTC
TRBV12-3/TRBV12-4	many	TRBJ2-7	-	CASSAGAVYEQYF	TGTGCCAGCAGTGCAGGGGCGGTCTACGAGCAGTACTTC